This T cell receptor (beta chain) was identified in a study of memory CD4+ T cells and cytomegalovirus serostatus. Profiled with immunoSEQ multiplex PCR; TCRdb holds only in-frame clones, not every one. This sample has 56,000 or so clones, with about four fifths found just once. The sort gate was single viable CD3+CD4+CD8-CD45RO+ cells for memory CD4+ T cells. This clone was seen once. The antigen is not known. Study-level results: Median bootstrapped AUC for CMV status was about 0.94 originally, around 0.91 US-trained. CD4+ memory repertoires contained about 40% of the 164 reported CMV TCRbeta sequences. Suggested: most of the CMV-linked TCR signature lies in CD4+ memory cells.

This TCR derives from an adult in good health and CMV-seronegative. Sequencing used memory CD4+ T cells from blood.

CDR3 sequence (DNA): TGTGCCAGCAGCCCCCTGCAGGGATTAGTGGGCACCGGGGAGCTGTTTTTT. Translating it yields CASSPLQGLVGTGELFF. The chain uses TRBV11-1 and TRBJ2-2; D possibly corresponds to TRBD1 (5 bases). This CDR3 is 17 amino acids long. The germline V gene encodes CDR1 SGHAT and CDR2 FQDESV (reference sequence). V was trimmed by 5 bases and J by 4 bases, leaving 20 bases between them.